These 13 T cell receptor beta chains came from one sample sequenced in a study of blood T cell repertoires in COVID-19. TCRdb's table, derived via immunoSEQ multiplex PCR, lists solely in-frame clones and lacks some. This sample has approximately 300,000 clones; just over 85% occur once, and the top ten carry about 10%. The source material was PBMCs or T cells enriched from blood (not recorded which). The receptors originated from a woman younger than 30 who had recovered from COVID-19.

V and J are TRBV7-9 and TRBJ1-4, with 10 bases fitting TRBD1. The CDR3 contains 16 residues. CDR1 is SEHNR, CDR2 FQNEAQ, per germline (reference sequence). V lost 3 bases to trimming and J lost 6 bases; unmatched junction nucleotides: 7. In DNA, the CDR3 is TGTGCCAGCAGCTTTTCGGCGGGACAGGGGTATGAAAAACTGTTTTTT. Protein: CASSFSAGQGYEKLFF.

The rearrangement joins TRBV7-8 to TRBJ1-1, with 7 positions matching TRBD1. V lost 2 bases to trimming and J lost 6 bases; unmatched junction nucleotides: 9. The CDR3 contains 15 residues. Germline V lookup: CDR1 SGHVS, CDR2 FQNEAQ. The CDR3 nucleotides read TGTGCCAGCAGCTTAATTTTGGGACAGCTACCTGAAGCTTTCTTT. Translating it yields CASSLILGQLPEAFF.

The chain recombines TRBV30 with TRBJ2-7; the match to TRBD1 covers 11 bases. The germline CDR1 and CDR2 sequences are GTSNPN and SVGIG (reference sequence). This CDR3 region has 16 residues. J gave up 3 bases and V 3 bases, and 10 bases lay outside the gene matches. The CDR3 DNA reads TGTGCCTGGAGACCCTCGGCCGGGACAGGGGGCTACGAGCAGTACTTC. Amino acids: CAWRPSAGTGGYEQYF.

This clone appeared a single time. This chain joins TRBV11-2 and TRBJ1-1; D might be TRBD1 (6 bases). Germline CDR1 SGHAT, CDR2 FQNNGV. The CDR3 is made up of 13 amino acids. V was shortened by 6 bases and J by 4 bases, with 12 bases between the two germline ends. The CDR3, as DNA: TGTGCCAGCAGGTCCCAGGGGATCACTGAAGCTTTCTTT. As protein: CASRSQGITEAFF.

The chain is built from TRBV19 and TRBJ1-5; the match to TRBD1 covers 10 bases. Losses at the gene ends were 5 bases for V and 7 bases for J; bases not matched to a gene: 14. Germline CDR1 and CDR2: LNHDA and SQIVND (reference sequence). The CDR3 is 17 amino acids. CDR3 nucleotide sequence: TGTGCCAGTAGTTCAAACGTTGGGGACAGGGGAGGGCAGCCCCAGCATTTT. Translated: CASSSNVGDRGGQPQHF.

The V call is TRBV9, the J call TRBJ2-5; 10 bases align to TRBD2. V lost 4 bases, J lost 5 bases, and 8 bases stayed unmatched. Looked up from germline, CDR1 is SGDLS and CDR2 is YYNGEE. There are 15 residues in the CDR3. The CDR3 nucleotides read TGTGCCAGCAGCCCTGAAGCGGGGGGGAAGGAGACCCAGTACTTC. Its protein product is CASSPEAGGKETQYF.

J is TRBJ1-2 and V is TRBV6-5; D gene ambiguous. The germline V gene encodes CDR1 MNHEY and CDR2 SVGAGI. Between the trimmed V and J ends, which lost 6 bases and 1 base, there was a span of 9 bases. CDR3 length equals 13 residues. The CDR3 spells CASSRTDNYGYTF. DNA of the CDR3: TGTGCCAGCAGCCGAACTGATAACTATGGCTACACCTTC.

This rearrangement joins TRBV10-2 to TRBJ1-3, with D hard to call. The CDR3 totals 14 residues. Per the germline V gene, CDR1 is WSHSY and CDR2 is SAAADI. V was pared by 10 bases and J by 0 bases, with 13 bases between. CDR3: CATTHGSSGNTIYF. In nucleotides, the CDR3 is TGCGCCACCACTCACGGGAGCTCTGGAAACACCATATATTTT.

This sequence joins TRBV6-5 and TRBJ2-5; TRBD2 agrees at 13 bases. Unmatched junction bases numbered 5, after V lost 6 bases and J lost 4 bases. The CDR3 consists of 15 residues. The V gene's germline CDR1 is MNHEY and CDR2 SVGAGI. For the CDR3, the DNA is TGTGCCAGCAGACTAGCGGGAGGGCCGGGAGAGACCCAGTACTTC. Translated, it gives CASRLAGGPGETQYF.

V gene TRBV5-6 combines with J gene TRBJ2-7; D gene ambiguous. Germline-derived CDR1 and CDR2 are SGHDT and YYEEEE. The CDR3 is 11 amino acids. Trimming removed 1 base from V and 3 bases from J, with 2 bases in between. The CDR3 loop is CASSLHYEQYF. CDR3 nucleotide sequence: TGTGCCAGCAGCTTGCACTACGAGCAGTACTTC.

The rearrangement uses TRBV9 and TRBJ1-2, with 8 bases aligning to TRBD1. Germline loops: CDR1 SGDLS, CDR2 YYNGEE. This CDR3 contains 14 residues. Unmatched junction bases numbered 4, after V lost 4 bases and J lost 2 bases. This chain's CDR3 is CASSPRTGNYGYTF. The CDR3 coding sequence is TGTGCCAGCAGCCCTCGGACAGGGAACTATGGCTACACCTTC.

This rearrangement joins TRBV21-1 to TRBJ1-2; the table's D call, TRBD1, was not checked against the DNA. TRBV21-1 is shown as a pseudogene. The CDR3 runs to 16 residues. CDR3 DNA sequence: TGTGCCAGCCTCGTCCGGGACAAAAAATCATCGAATGGCTACACCTTC. It encodes CASLVRDKKSSNGYTF.

In this sample, this clone turned up many times. In the same sample, other DNA sequences code for this CDR3. The chain has TRBV19 and TRBJ1-2, with 8 bases matching TRBD1. V dropped 3 bases and J dropped 3; count of bases not matched to a gene: 9. The CDR3 extends over 16 amino acids. Germline assignment: CDR1 LNHDA and CDR2 SQIVND (reference sequence). CDR3 residues: CASSIYPGGEDYGYTF. CDR3 coding DNA: TGTGCCAGTAGTATTTACCCAGGGGGCGAAGACTATGGCTACACCTTC.